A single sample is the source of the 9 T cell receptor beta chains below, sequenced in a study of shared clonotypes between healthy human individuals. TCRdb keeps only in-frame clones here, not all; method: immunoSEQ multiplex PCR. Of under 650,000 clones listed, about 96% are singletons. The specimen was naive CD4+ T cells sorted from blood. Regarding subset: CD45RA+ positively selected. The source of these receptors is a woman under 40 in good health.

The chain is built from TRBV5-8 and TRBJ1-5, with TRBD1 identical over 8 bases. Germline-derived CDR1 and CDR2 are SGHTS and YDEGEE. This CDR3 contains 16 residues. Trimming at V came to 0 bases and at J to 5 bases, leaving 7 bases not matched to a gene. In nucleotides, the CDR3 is TGTGCCAGCAGCTTGGAGATCAGGGGGCCCGATCAGCCCCAGCATTTT. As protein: CASSLEIRGPDQPQHF.

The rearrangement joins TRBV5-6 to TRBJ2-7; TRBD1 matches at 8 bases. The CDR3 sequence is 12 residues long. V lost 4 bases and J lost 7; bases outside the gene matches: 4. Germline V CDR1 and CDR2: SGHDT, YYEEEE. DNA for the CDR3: TGTGCCAGCAGCGGGACAGGCCAAGAGCAGTACTTC. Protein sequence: CASSGTGQEQYF.

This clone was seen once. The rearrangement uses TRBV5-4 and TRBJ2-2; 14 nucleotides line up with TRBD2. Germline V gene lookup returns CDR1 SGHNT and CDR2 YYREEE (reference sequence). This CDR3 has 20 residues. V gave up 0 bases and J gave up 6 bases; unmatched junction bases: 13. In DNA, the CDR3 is TGTGCCAGCAGCTTGGCCGTTCGACTAGCGGGAGGGCCTCGTCCCGGGGAGCTGTTTTTT. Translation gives CASSLAVRLAGGPRPGELFF. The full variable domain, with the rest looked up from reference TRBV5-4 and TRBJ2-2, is ETGVTQSPTHLIKTRGQQVTLRCSSQSGHNTVSWYQQALGQGPQFIFQYYREEENGRGNFPPRFSGLQFPNYSSELNVNALELDDSALYLCASSLAVRLAGGPRPGELFFGEGSRLTVL.

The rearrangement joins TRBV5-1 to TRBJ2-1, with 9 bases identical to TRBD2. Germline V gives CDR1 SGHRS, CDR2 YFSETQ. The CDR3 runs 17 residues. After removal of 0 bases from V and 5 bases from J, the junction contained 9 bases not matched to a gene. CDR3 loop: CASSLEGLAGPNNEQFF. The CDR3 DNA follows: TGCGCCAGCAGCTTGGAGGGGCTAGCGGGACCAAACAATGAGCAGTTCTTC.

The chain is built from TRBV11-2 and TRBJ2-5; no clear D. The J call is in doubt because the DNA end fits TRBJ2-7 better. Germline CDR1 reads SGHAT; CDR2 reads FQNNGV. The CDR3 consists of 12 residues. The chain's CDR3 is CASSLVVYEQYF. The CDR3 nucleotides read TGTGCCAGCAGCTTAGTGGTCTACGAGCAGTACTTC.

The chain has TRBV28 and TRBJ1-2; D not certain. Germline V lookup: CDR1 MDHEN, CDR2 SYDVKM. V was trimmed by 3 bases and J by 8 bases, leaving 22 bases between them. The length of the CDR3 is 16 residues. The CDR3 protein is CASSFGIGLQLRGYTF. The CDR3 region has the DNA TGTGCCAGCAGTTTTGGCATAGGCTTACAATTGAGAGGCTACACCTTC.

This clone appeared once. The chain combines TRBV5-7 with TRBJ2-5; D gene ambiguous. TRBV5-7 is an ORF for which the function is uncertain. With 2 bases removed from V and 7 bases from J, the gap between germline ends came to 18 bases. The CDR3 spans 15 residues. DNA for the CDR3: TGTGCCAGCAGCTTACATCGGACCCCATGTGGGACCCAGTACTTC. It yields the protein CASSLHRTPCGTQYF.

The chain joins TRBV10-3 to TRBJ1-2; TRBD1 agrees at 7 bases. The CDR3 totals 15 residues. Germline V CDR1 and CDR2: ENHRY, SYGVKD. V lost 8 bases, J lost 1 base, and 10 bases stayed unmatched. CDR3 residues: CAIPRGGGRNYGYTF. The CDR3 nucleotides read TGTGCCATCCCCCGGGGAGGGGGCCGTAACTATGGCTACACCTTC.

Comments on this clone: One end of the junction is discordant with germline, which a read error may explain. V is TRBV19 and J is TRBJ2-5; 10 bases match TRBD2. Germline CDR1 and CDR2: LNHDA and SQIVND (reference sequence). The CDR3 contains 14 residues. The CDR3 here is CASSMGLAGEEQDF. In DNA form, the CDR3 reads TGTGCCAGTAGTATGGGCCTAGCGGGAGAAGAGCAGGACTTC.